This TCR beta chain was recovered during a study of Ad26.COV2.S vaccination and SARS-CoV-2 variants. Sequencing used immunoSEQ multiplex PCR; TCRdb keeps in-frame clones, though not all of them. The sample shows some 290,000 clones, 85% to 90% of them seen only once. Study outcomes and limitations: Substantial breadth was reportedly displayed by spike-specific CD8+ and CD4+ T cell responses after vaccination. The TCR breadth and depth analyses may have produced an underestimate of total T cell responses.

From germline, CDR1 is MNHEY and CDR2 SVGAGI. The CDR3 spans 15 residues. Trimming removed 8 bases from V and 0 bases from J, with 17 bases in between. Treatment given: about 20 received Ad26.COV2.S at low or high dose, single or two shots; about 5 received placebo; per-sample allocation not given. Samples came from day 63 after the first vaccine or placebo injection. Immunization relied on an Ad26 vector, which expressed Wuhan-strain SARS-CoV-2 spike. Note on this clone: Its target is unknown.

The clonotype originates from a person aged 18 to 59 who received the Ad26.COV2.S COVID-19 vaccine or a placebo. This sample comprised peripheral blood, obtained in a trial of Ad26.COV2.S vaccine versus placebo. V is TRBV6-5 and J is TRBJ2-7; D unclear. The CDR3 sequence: CASGQGMPNSYEQYF. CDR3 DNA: TGTGCCAGCGGGCAAGGCATGCCAAACTCCTACGAGCAGTACTTC.